A single sample gave rise to the 27 T cell receptor beta chains below, sequenced in a study of lymphopenia after photon versus proton radiotherapy. The table came from immunoSEQ multiplex PCR; TCRdb's copy has only in-frame clones and leaves some out. The sample records around 24,000 clones, around 86% being singletons. The specimen was peripheral blood, collected from a patient treated with photon-based radiotherapy. The source of these receptors is a woman between 50 and 59 years old with pancreatic cancer.

This chain joins TRBV7-2 and TRBJ2-7; tentatively, D is TRBD2 (5 bases). V was trimmed by 4 bases and J by 3 bases, leaving 13 bases between them. This CDR3 is 14 amino acids long. Germline lookup yields CDR1 SGHTA and CDR2 FQGNSA. The CDR3 sequence is CASSSRTGFYEQYF. CDR3 nucleotide sequence: TGTGCCAGCAGCTCCCGGACGGGGTTCTACGAGCAGTACTTC.

The rearrangement links TRBV7-2 to TRBJ2-1; D remains ambiguous. Trimming pared 2 bases from V and 5 bases from J, leaving 13 bases between. Germline CDR1 reads SGHTA; CDR2 reads FQGNSA. This CDR3 comprises 15 residues. CDR3 region: CASSLWASVNNEQFF. In DNA, the CDR3 is TGTGCCAGCAGCTTATGGGCCAGCGTTAACAATGAGCAGTTCTTC.

The gene calls are TRBV7-6 and TRBJ2-3, with D possibly TRBD1 on 6 matching bases. Trimming shortened V by 5 bases and J by 3 bases, and 18 bases separated the two germline ends. The CDR3 is 16 amino acids. Germline lookup yields CDR1 SGHVS and CDR2 FNYEAQ. The CDR3 spells CASSPVRLGATDTQYF. The CDR3, as DNA: TGTGCCAGCAGCCCCGTCAGGTTGGGGGCGACAGATACGCAGTATTTT.

The sample holds one count of this clone. The J gene is TRBJ2-1, the V gene TRBV18, with 8 bases identical to TRBD1. The germline V gene encodes CDR1 KGHSH and CDR2 LQKENI. Losses at the gene ends were 3 bases for V and 3 bases for J; bases not matched to a gene: 4. The CDR3 loop spans 15 amino acids. The CDR3 sequence: CASSPGDRSYNEQFF. For the CDR3, the DNA is TGTGCCAGCTCACCTGGGGACAGGAGCTACAATGAGCAGTTCTTC.

This clone was counted between two and nine times. The V and J genes are TRBV19 and TRBJ2-7; maybe TRBD2 (5 bases). This CDR3 has 14 residues. V lost 6 bases, J lost 0 bases, and 12 bases lay in between. CDR1 and CDR2 (germline): LNHDA, SQIVND (reference sequence). The CDR3: CASSGLRDSYEQYF. CDR3 DNA: TGTGCCAGTAGCGGGCTTCGGGACTCCTACGAGCAGTACTTC.

CDR3 in amino acids: CASSLLRAGVYEQYF. In nucleotides, the CDR3 is TGTGCCAGCAGCTTGCTCCGTGCAGGAGTGTACGAGCAGTACTTC. The chain is built from TRBV5-8 and TRBJ2-7; unclear D gene. CDR3 size: 15 residues. CDR1 is SGHTS, CDR2 YDEGEE, per germline. V lost 1 base and J 4 bases, leaving 15 bases between the germline ends.

The chain links TRBV19 to TRBJ2-3; 7 bases map to TRBD2. CDR3 size: 16 residues. J gave up 2 bases and V 5 bases, and 10 bases lay outside the gene matches. Germline V CDR1 and CDR2: LNHDA, SQIVND (reference sequence). This CDR3 is CASSPRGLGSTDTQYF. The CDR3 DNA reads TGTGCCAGTAGTCCCAGAGGACTAGGTTCCACAGATACGCAGTATTTT.

The rearrangement uses TRBV28 and TRBJ2-2; tentatively, D is TRBD1 (6 bases). Germline V CDR1 and CDR2: MDHEN, SYDVKM. The CDR3 covers 15 residues. V lost 9 bases to trimming and J lost 4 bases, with 18 bases between them. CDR3 loop: CASILGGGPTGELFF. The CDR3 DNA reads TGTGCCAGTATTCTTGGGGGCGGCCCCACCGGGGAGCTGTTTTTT.

This clone was found once. The CDR3 DNA follows: TGTGCCAGCAGAACGCCCAGGACCTACGAGCAGTACTTC. Amino acids: CASRTPRTYEQYF. The chain combines TRBV11-2 with TRBJ2-7; D is unclear. Trimming cost V 6 bases and J 2 bases, with 11 bases left between them. This CDR3 has 13 residues. Looked up from germline, CDR1 is SGHAT and CDR2 is FQNNGV.

This clone was picked up a small number of times. The chain carries TRBV6-5 and TRBJ2-3; maybe TRBD2 (7 bases). The V end was cut by 7 bases, the J end by 4 bases, with 15 bases between. Looked up from germline, CDR1 is MNHEY and CDR2 is SVGAGI. The CDR3 totals 14 residues. CDR3 coding DNA: TGTGCCAGCAAACGTGGGGGGGCCGCAGATACGCAGTATTTT. It encodes CASKRGGAADTQYF.

This clone appeared a single time. This chain joins TRBV6-5 and TRBJ2-1; perhaps TRBD2 as D (7 bases). From germline, CDR1 is MNHEY and CDR2 SVGAGI. The V end was cut by 10 bases, the J end by 2 bases, with 12 bases between. The CDR3 runs 13 residues. The CDR3 sequence: CATGEGAYNEQFF. The CDR3 bases are TGTGCCACCGGGGAGGGGGCCTACAATGAGCAGTTCTTC.

This chain uses TRBV7-8 with TRBJ1-6; tentatively, D is TRBD1 (6 bases). Germline V gene data show CDR1 as SGHVS and CDR2 as FQNEAQ. The V and J ends lost 5 bases and 7 bases respectively, with 12 bases between them. The CDR3 consists of 14 residues. For the CDR3, the DNA is TGTGCCAGCAGCCCGGACAGAGGGAATTCACCCCTCCACTTT. Its protein is CASSPDRGNSPLHF.

This clone was detected once. The chain has TRBV27 and TRBJ2-7; the match to TRBD2 covers 10 bases. V lost 5 bases, J lost 4 bases, and 2 bases stayed unmatched. Germline lookup yields CDR1 MNHEY and CDR2 SMNVEV (reference sequence). This CDR3 region has 13 residues. The CDR3 nucleotides are TGTGCCAGCAGTCAGCGGGAGGGGTACGAGCAGTACTTC. Amino acid sequence: CASSQREGYEQYF.

This sequence joins TRBV7-9 and TRBJ2-7, with a tentative D call TRBD2 (5 bases). Germline values: CDR1 SEHNR, CDR2 FQNEAQ (reference sequence). The CDR3 is 15 residues long. V lost 5 bases, J lost 0 bases, and 14 bases lay in between. CDR3: CASSSSRETSYEQYF. CDR3 sequence (DNA): TGTGCCAGCAGCAGTAGCCGGGAAACCTCCTACGAGCAGTACTTC.

The chain couples TRBV7-9 to TRBJ2-5, with 11 bases identical to TRBD1. This CDR3 is built from 14 residues. Germline CDR1 and CDR2: SEHNR and FQNEAQ (reference sequence). V lost 6 bases to trimming and J lost 3 bases; unmatched junction nucleotides: 3. CDR3 protein: CASSEGQGEETQYF. The DNA of the CDR3 is TGTGCCAGCAGTGAGGGACAGGGGGAAGAGACCCAGTACTTC.

This clone was detected once. V usage is TRBV28 and J usage is TRBJ2-1, with 7 bases fitting TRBD1. V was clipped by 8 bases and J by 6 bases; unmatched bases: 13. This CDR3 spans 15 amino acids. Germline lookup yields CDR1 MDHEN and CDR2 SYDVKM. CDR3 coding DNA: TGTGCCAGCCAACTACCAGACAGGGCCGGCAATGAGCAGTTCTTC. It yields the protein CASQLPDRAGNEQFF.

The rearrangement joins TRBV10-2 to TRBJ2-2; TRBD2 agrees at 16 bases. Unmatched junction bases numbered 6, after V lost 5 bases and J lost 3 bases. This CDR3 contains 18 residues. Germline V CDR1 and CDR2: WSHSY, SAAADI. This CDR3 is CASSKGLAGGPYTGELFF. For the CDR3, the DNA is TGCGCCAGCAGTAAGGGACTAGCGGGAGGGCCGTACACCGGGGAGCTGTTTTTT.

The rearrangement uses TRBV18 and TRBJ2-1, with no clear D. From germline, CDR1 is KGHSH and CDR2 LQKENI. V lost 3 bases and J lost 5, with 11 bases in between. The CDR3 consists of 14 residues. CDR3 coding DNA: TGTGCCAGCTCACCGGACGTGTACCACAATGAGCAGTTCTTC. Protein: CASSPDVYHNEQFF.

The gene calls are TRBV9 and TRBJ1-5; tentatively, D is TRBD1 (5 bases). Germline values: CDR1 SGDLS, CDR2 YYNGEE. V shed 3 bases and J shed 5 bases, with 12 bases lying between them. CDR3 length equals 14 residues. The CDR3 sequence: CASSAQGHDQPQHF. The CDR3 region has the DNA TGTGCCAGCAGCGCCCAGGGTCACGATCAGCCCCAGCATTTT.

The rearrangement uses TRBV11-2 and TRBJ1-3, with 7 bases that match TRBD1. Germline lookup yields CDR1 SGHAT and CDR2 FQNNGV. The trim removed 1 base at V and 0 bases at J, leaving 0 bases unmatched. This CDR3 is 15 amino acids long. CDR3 sequence reads: CASSLAGGSGNTIYF. The CDR3 region has the DNA TGTGCCAGCAGCTTAGCAGGGGGCTCTGGAAACACCATATATTTT. Combining the CDR3 with reference TRBV11-2 and TRBJ1-3 gives the whole variable domain EAGVAQSPRYKIIEKRQSVAFWCNPISGHATLYWYQQILGQGPKLLIQFQNNGVVDDSQLPKDRFSAERLKGVDSTLKIQPAKLEDSAVYLCASSLAGGSGNTIYFGEGSWLTVV.

The chain uses TRBV28 and TRBJ2-1; 7 bases align to TRBD1. The CDR3 totals 14 residues. Germline CDR1 MDHEN, CDR2 SYDVKM. The trim removed 5 bases at V and 6 bases at J, leaving 7 bases unmatched. Written as DNA, the CDR3 is TGTGCCAGCAGTCCCGGGACAGCAACCAATGAGCAGTTCTTC. Residues: CASSPGTATNEQFF.

The CDR3 loop reads CASSDGSKPGQYF. In nucleotides, the CDR3 is TGTGCCAGCAGCGACGGGTCCAAACCTGGGCAGTACTTC. The chain has TRBV14 and TRBJ2-7; D gene unclear. Per germline, CDR1 SGHDN and CDR2 FVKESK. The CDR3 sequence is 13 residues long. The V end lost 5 bases, the J end lost 9 bases, and 17 bases lay between the germline ends.

The chain links TRBV7-2 to TRBJ2-3; D is tentatively TRBD1 or TRBD2 (5 bases each). Looked up from germline, CDR1 is SGHTA and CDR2 is FQGNSA. The V and J ends lost 0 bases and 10 bases respectively, with 11 bases between them. This CDR3 region has 13 residues. In DNA form, the CDR3 reads TGTGCCAGCAGCTTAGCGGGTGGGACCCCGCAGTATTTT. It is translated as CASSLAGGTPQYF.

In the case of this clone: Other DNA sequences in the sample encode the same CDR3. This sequence joins TRBV5-1 and TRBJ1-5; unclear D gene. Germline assignment: CDR1 SGHRS and CDR2 YFSETQ. The CDR3 is made up of 13 amino acids. Trimming shortened V by 0 bases and J by 6 bases, and 7 bases separated the two germline ends. CDR3 nucleotides: TGCGCCAGCAGCTTGGCTTGGGGTCAGCCCCAGCATTTT. This sequence encodes CASSLAWGQPQHF. Looking up the rest from reference TRBV5-1 and TRBJ1-5 gives the full variable domain: KAGVTQTPRYLIKTRGQQVTLSCSPISGHRSVSWYQQTPGQGLQFLFEYFSETQRNKGNFPGRFSGRQFSNSRSEMNVSTLELGDSALYLCASSLAWGQPQHFGDGTRLSIL.

The chain carries TRBV19 and TRBJ2-7, with TRBD2 matching over 8 bases. After removal of 1 base from V and 5 bases from J, the junction contained 13 bases not matched to a gene. The CDR3 sequence is 17 residues long. Germline V gene sequence: CDR1 LNHDA, CDR2 SQIVND (reference sequence). For the CDR3, the DNA is TGTGCCAGTAGTATAGGAGTCACGGGAGGGCCAAGGCACGAGCAGTACTTC. Amino acid sequence: CASSIGVTGGPRHEQYF.

This sequence joins TRBV7-2 and TRBJ2-7, with D tentatively TRBD2 (5 bases). The germline gives CDR1 SGHTA, CDR2 FQGNSA. V was shortened by 4 bases and J by 5 bases, with 21 bases between the two germline ends. This CDR3 has 16 residues. The chain's CDR3 is CASSSSPPGSVHEQYF. The CDR3 bases are TGTGCCAGCAGCTCCTCACCTCCGGGATCGGTCCACGAGCAGTACTTC. Looking up the rest from reference TRBV7-2 and TRBJ2-7 gives the full variable domain: GAGVSQSPSNKVTEKGKDVELRCDPISGHTALYWYRQSLGQGLEFLIYFQGNSAPDKSGLPSDRFSAERTGGSVSTLTIQRTQQEDSAVYLCASSSSPPGSVHEQYFGPGTRLTVT.

The chain is built from TRBV2 and TRBJ2-5; D remains unclear. The J call may be faulty, since TRBJ2-7 better matches the DNA end. CDR3 length equals 14 residues. Looked up from germline, CDR1 is SNHLY and CDR2 is FYNNEI. This CDR3 is CASSEGGLSYEQYF. CDR3 coding DNA: TGTGCCAGCAGTGAAGGCGGCCTCTCCTACGAGCAGTACTTC.